These T cell receptor beta chains were read from a single sample in a study of CD8 T cells in Susac syndrome. TCRdb analysed the immunoSEQ multiplex PCR reads with MiXCR anew, one entry per CDR3 protein. The sample yields 400,000 to 550,000 distinct CDR3 sequences, approximately 85% seen once. The sample consisted of CD8+ T cells from PBMCs. The receptors shown here come from a human donor with multiple sclerosis. Both conserved end residues are part of each CDR3. The D gene is left open where the match is weak. Expanded clones get a size class; other rows say once, few or many, or leave the size out.

v_gene	abundance	j_gene	d_gene	CDR3aa	CDR3nt
TRBV28	.	TRBJ1-4	.	CASSPTDANEKLFF	TGTGCCAGCAGTCCGACGGATGCGAACGAAAAACTGTTTTTT
TRBV27	once	TRBJ1-2	TRBD1	CASSFSGQGPQRYGYTF	TGTGCCAGCAGTTTCTCGGGACAGGGGCCACAACGGTATGGCTACACCTTC
TRBV27	.	TRBJ2-3	TRBD2	CASSHWAGATDTQYF	TGTGCCAGCAGCCATTGGGCGGGAGCCACAGATACGCAGTATTTT
TRBV29-1	.	TRBJ2-1	.	CSVGLDRYNEQFF	TGCAGCGTTGGCCTGGACAGATACAATGAGCAGTTCTTC
TRBV4-2	.	TRBJ2-2	.	CASSLPSDTPNTGELFF	TGTGCCAGCAGCCTCCCATCGGACACCCCGAACACCGGGGAGCTGTTTTTT
TRBV27	.	TRBJ1-1	TRBD1	CASSLSPTGVTEAFF	TGTGCCAGCAGTCTATCCCCGACAGGGGTCACTGAAGCTTTCTTT
TRBV6-1	.	TRBJ1-2	TRBD1	CASSEPQGTFYTF	TGTGCCAGCAGTGAGCCACAGGGGACCTTCTACACCTTC
TRBV27	.	TRBJ1-4	TRBD1	CASSPRTGVGRKLFF	TGTGCCAGCAGTCCGAGGACAGGGGTGGGGAGAAAACTGTTTTTT
TRBV7-9	.	TRBJ2-7	TRBD1	CASSTTGGGDEQYF	TGTGCCAGCAGCACCACAGGGGGCGGCGACGAGCAGTACTTC
TRBV6-2/TRBV6-3	.	TRBJ1-2	TRBD1	CASRPREGAIGYTF	TGTGCCAGCAGACCCCGGGAGGGGGCGATTGGCTACACCTTC
TRBV6-5	.	TRBJ2-1	.	CASSTSGNEQFF	TGTGCCAGCAGCACCAGCGGCAATGAGCAGTTCTTC
TRBV27	.	TRBJ2-1	TRBD2	CASSLRGSGGSYNEQFF	TGTGCCAGCAGTTTAAGAGGAAGCGGGGGCTCCTACAATGAGCAGTTCTTC
TRBV4-1	.	TRBJ1-2	.	CASSSVVRTPYGYTF	TGCGCCAGCAGCTCGGTCGTTAGGACGCCTTATGGCTACACCTTC
TRBV27	.	TRBJ2-7	.	CASSFNALSSYEQYF	TGTGCCAGCAGTTTCAACGCACTCAGCTCCTACGAGCAGTACTTC
TRBV28	.	TRBJ2-7	.	CASSLFRTPLYEQYF	TGTGCCAGCAGTTTGTTCCGGACTCCTTTATACGAGCAGTACTTC
TRBV6-5	.	TRBJ1-3	.	CASSYSGSPGNTIYF	TGTGCCAGCAGTTATAGCGGGTCTCCTGGAAACACCATATATTTT
TRBV2	.	TRBJ2-7	.	CASSEASRNTNYEQYF	TGTGCCAGCAGTGAAGCGTCGAGAAACACCAACTACGAGCAGTACTTC
TRBV14	.	TRBJ1-4	.	CASSQAGGEKLFF	TGTGCCAGCAGCCAAGCAGGAGGAGAAAAACTGTTTTTT